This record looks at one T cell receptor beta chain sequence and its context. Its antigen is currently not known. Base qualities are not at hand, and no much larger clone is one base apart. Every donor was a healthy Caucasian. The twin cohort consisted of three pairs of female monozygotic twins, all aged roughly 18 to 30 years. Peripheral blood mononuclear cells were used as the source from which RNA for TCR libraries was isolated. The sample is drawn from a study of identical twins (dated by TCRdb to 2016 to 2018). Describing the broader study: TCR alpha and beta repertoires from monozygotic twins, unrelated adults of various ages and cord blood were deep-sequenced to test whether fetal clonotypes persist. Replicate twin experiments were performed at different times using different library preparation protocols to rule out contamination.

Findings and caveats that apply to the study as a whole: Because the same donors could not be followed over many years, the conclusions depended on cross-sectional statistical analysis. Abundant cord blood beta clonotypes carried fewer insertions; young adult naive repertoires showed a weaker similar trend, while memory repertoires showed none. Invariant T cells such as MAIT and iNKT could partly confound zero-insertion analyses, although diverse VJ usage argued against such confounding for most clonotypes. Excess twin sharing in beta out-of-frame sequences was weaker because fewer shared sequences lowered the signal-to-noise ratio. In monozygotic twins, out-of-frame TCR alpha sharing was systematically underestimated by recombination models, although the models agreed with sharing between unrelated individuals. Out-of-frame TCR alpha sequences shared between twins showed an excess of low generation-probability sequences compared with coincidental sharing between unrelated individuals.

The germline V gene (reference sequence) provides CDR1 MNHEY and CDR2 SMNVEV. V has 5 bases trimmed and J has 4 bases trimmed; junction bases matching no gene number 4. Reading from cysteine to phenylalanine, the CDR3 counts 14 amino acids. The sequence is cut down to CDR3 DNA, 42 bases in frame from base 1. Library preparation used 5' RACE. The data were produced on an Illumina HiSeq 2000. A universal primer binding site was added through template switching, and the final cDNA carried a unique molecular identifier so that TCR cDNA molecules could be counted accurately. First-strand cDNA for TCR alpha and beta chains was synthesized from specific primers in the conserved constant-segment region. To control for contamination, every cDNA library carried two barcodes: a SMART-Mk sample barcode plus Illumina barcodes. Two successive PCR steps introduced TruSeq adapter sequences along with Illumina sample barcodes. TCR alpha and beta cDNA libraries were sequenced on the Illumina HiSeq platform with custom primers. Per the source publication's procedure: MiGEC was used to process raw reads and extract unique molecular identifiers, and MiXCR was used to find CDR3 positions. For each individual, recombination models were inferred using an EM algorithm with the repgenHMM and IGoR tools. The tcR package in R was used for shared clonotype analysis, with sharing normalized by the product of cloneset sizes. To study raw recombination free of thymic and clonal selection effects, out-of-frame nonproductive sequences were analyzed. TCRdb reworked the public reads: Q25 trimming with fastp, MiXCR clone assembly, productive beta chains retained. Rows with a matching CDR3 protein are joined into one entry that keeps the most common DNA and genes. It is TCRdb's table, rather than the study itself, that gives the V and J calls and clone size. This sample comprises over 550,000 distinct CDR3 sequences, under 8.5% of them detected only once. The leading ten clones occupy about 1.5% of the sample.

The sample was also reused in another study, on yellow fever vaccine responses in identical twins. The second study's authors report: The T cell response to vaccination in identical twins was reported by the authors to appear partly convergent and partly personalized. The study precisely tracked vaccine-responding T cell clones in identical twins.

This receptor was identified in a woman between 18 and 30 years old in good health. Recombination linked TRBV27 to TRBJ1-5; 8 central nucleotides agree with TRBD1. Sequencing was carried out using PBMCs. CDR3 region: CASSDHRGNQPQHF. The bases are TGTGCCAGCAGTGATCACAGGGGGAATCAGCCCCAGCATTTT.